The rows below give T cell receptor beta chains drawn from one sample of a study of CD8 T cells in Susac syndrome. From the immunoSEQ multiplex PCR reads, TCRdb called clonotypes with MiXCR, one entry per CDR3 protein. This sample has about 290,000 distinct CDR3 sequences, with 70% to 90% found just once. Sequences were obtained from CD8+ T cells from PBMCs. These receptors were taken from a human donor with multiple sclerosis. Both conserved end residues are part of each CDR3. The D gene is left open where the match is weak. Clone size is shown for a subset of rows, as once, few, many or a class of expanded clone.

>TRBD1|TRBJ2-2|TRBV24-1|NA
CATSDLRSGTEFTGELFF
TGTGCCACCAGTGATTTGCGCTCTGGGACAGAGTTCACCGGGGAGCTGTTTTTT
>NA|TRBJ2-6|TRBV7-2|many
CASSQAQDGANVLTF
TGCGCCAGCAGCCAAGCCCAGGATGGGGCCAACGTCCTGACTTTC
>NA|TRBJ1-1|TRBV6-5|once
CASSPYTNTEAFF
TGTGCCAGCAGTCCGTACACGAACACTGAAGCTTTCTTT
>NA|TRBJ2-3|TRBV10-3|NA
CAISEPPALSTDTQYF
TGTGCCATCAGTGAGCCCCCCGCCTTAAGCACAGATACGCAGTATTTT
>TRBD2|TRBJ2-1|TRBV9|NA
CASSAPSSGEGEQFF
TGTGCCAGCAGCGCCCCCTCTAGCGGGGAGGGTGAGCAGTTCTTC
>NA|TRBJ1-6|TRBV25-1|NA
CASSDGTAPLHF
TGTGCCAGCAGTGATGGGACGGCACCCCTCCACTTT
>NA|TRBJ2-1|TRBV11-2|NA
CASSLDTGNNEQFF
TGTGCCAGCAGCTTAGACACGGGAAACAATGAGCAGTTCTTC
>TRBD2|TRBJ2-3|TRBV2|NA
CASSATGGQGDTQYF
TGTGCCAGCAGTGCGACGGGAGGGCAGGGAGATACGCAGTATTTT
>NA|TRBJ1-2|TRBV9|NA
CASSVAGLYGYTF
TGTGCCAGCAGCGTAGCCGGCCTCTATGGCTACACCTTC
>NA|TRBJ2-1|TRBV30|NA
CAWSRGYEQFF
TGTGCCTGGAGCAGGGGTTATGAGCAGTTCTTC
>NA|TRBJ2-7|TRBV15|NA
CATSSPLGTEQYF
TGTGCCACCAGCAGCCCCCTCGGAACCGAGCAGTACTTC
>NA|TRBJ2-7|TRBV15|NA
CATSRDSVRPSTEAYEQYF
TGTGCCACCAGCAGAGATAGCGTACGACCCTCAACCGAAGCCTACGAGCAGTACTTC
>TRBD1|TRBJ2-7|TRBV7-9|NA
CASSNYQGALFYEQYF
TGTGCCAGCAGCAATTACCAGGGGGCGTTATTCTACGAGCAGTACTTC
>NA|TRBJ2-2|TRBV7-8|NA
CASSFHGGQAGELFF
TGTGCCAGCAGTTTTCACGGGGGTCAGGCCGGGGAGCTGTTTTTT
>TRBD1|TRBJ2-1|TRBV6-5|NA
CASSPGTGEYNEQFF
TGTGCCAGCAGCCCAGGGACAGGGGAATACAATGAGCAGTTCTTC